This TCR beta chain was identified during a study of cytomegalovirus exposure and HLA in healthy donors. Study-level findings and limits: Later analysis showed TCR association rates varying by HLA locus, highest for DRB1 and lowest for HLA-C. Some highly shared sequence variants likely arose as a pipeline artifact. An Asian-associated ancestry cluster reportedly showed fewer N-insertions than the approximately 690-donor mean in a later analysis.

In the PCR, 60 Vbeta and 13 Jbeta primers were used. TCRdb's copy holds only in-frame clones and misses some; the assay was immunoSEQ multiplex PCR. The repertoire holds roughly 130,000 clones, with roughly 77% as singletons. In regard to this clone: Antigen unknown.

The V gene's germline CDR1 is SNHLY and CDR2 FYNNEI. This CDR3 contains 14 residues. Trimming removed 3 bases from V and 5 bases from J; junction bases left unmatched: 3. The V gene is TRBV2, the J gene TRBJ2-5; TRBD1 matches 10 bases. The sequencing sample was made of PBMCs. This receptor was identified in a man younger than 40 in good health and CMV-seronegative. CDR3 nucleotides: TGTGCCAGCAGTGAGACAGGGGGCCGGGAGACCCAGTACTTC. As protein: CASSETGGRETQYF.